This T cell receptor beta chain came from a study of blood T cells in healthy people across ages. About this clonotype: The target antigen is unknown.

Together with a sample-barcoded 5' primer, a J-beta primer mix was included in a second PCR lasting about 7 to 12 cycles. TCRdb redid the calling of the 5' RACE reads with MiXCR, one entry per CDR3 protein. In the table there are approximately 670,000 distinct CDR3 sequences, 35% to 50% of which are singletons. The length of the CDR3 is 13 residues. V lost 4 bases and J lost 3, with 9 bases in between. Germline V CDR1 and CDR2: SGHDN, FVKESK. Study-wide findings and caveats: Versus aged donors, long-lived donors had higher diversity and more naive CD4+ cells. Expanded clonotype shifts may have been confounded, as the donors had an unknown CMV status.

Sequenced: blood. The rearrangement joins TRBV14 to TRBJ1-1; perhaps TRBD1 as D (5 bases). The clonotype originates from a man older than 75 in good health. The CDR3 reads CASSRGLYTEAFF. CDR3 bases: TGTGCCAGCAGCCGGGGACTCTACACTGAAGCTTTCTTT.